This T cell receptor (beta chain) originates from a study of CD8 T cells in Susac syndrome. Study conclusions and caveats: There was no clonal expansion in the CD4+ T cell repertoires of Susac syndrome.

Trimming took off 3 bases at V and 0 bases at J, with 9 bases between the two ends. CDR1 is DFQATT, CDR2 SNEGSKA, per germline (reference sequence). The CDR3 extends over 14 amino acids. As to this clonotype: Antigen unknown.

Reverse transcription of about 0.45 to 1 ug RNA was carried out with random hexamers. TCRdb re-called the immunoSEQ multiplex PCR reads through MiXCR, storing one row per CDR3 protein. The sample carries around 180,000 distinct CDR3 sequences, 90% to 95% recorded once. The sequenced sample was CD4+ T cells from PBMCs. The chain joins TRBV20-1 to TRBJ2-4; D is unresolved. The clonotype comes from a human donor with Susac syndrome. DNA for the CDR3: TGCAGTGCTAGTGGAACCGTAGCCAAAAACATTCAGTACTTC. It specifies CSASGTVAKNIQYF.